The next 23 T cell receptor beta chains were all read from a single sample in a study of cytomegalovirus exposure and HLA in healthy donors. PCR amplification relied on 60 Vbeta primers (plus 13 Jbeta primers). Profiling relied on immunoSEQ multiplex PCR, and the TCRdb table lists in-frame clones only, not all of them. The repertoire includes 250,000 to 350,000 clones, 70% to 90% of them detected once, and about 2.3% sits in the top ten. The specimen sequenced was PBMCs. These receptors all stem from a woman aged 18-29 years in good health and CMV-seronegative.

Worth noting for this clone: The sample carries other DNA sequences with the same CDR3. The DNA for the CDR3 is TGCGCCAGCAGCCCTCGGGGGGTCCCCCTCCAAGAGACCCAGTACTTC. Amino acid sequence: CASSPRGVPLQETQYF. The gene calls are TRBV5-1 and TRBJ2-5, with 7 positions matching TRBD2. The V and J ends lost 4 bases and 1 base, in that order; junction bases with no gene match: 10. This CDR3 has 16 residues. Germline values: CDR1 SGHRS, CDR2 YFSETQ. Filled out from reference TRBV5-1 and TRBJ2-5, the complete variable domain reads KAGVTQTPRYLIKTRGQQVTLSCSPISGHRSVSWYQQTPGQGLQFLFEYFSETQRNKGNFPGRFSGRQFSNSRSEMNVSTLELGDSALYLCASSPRGVPLQETQYFGPGTRLLVL.

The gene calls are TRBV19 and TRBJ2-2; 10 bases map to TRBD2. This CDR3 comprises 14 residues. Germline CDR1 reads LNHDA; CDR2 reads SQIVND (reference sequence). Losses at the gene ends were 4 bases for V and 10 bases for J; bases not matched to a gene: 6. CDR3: CASSTWLAGVELFF. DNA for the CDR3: TGTGCCAGTAGTACTTGGCTAGCGGGGGTGGAGCTGTTTTTT.

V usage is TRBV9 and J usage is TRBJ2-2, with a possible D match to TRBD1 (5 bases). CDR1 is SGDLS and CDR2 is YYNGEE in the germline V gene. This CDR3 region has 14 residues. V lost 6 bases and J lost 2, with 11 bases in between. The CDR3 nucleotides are TGTGCCAGCACAAGTAGGACAAACACCGGGGAGCTGTTTTTT. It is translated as CASTSRTNTGELFF.

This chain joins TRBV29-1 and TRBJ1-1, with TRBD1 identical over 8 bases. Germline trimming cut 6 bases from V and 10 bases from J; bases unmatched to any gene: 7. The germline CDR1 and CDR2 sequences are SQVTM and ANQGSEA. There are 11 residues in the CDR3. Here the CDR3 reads CSVPDRVGAFF. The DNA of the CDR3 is TGCAGCGTCCCGGACAGGGTCGGAGCTTTCTTT.

CDR3 amino acids: CASSRGGGETQYF. In nucleotides, the CDR3 is TGTGCCAGCAGTAGGGGGGGCGGTGAGACCCAGTACTTC. The chain combines TRBV7-3 with TRBJ2-5; D might be TRBD2 (7 bases). The germline V gene has CDR1 SGHTA and CDR2 FQGTGA. The CDR3 length is 13 residues. Between the trimmed V and J ends, which lost 6 bases and 5 bases, there was a span of 13 bases.

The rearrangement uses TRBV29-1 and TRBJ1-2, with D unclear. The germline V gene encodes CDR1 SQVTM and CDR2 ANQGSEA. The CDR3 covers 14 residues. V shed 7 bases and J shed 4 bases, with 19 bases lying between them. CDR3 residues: CSALSPSLLYGYTF. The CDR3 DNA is TGCAGCGCCCTGAGCCCCTCCCTTCTCTATGGCTACACCTTC.

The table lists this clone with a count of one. The DNA for the CDR3 is TGTGCCAGCAGCTTGGAGTTACACTCCTACGAGCAGTACTTC. Translated: CASSLELHSYEQYF. The V and J genes are TRBV5-4 and TRBJ2-7; the D is unclear. This CDR3 region has 14 residues. V was cut by 0 bases and J by 0 bases, with 7 bases left in between. The germline CDR1 and CDR2 sequences are SGHNT and YYREEE (reference sequence).

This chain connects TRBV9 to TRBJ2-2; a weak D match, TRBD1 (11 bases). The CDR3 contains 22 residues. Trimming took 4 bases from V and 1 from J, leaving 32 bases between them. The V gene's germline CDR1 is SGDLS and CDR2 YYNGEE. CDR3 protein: CASSTRDRGVYLAGVNTGELFF. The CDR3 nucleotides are TGTGCCAGCAGCACGCGGGACAGGGGGGTGTATCTAGCGGGGGTGAACACCGGGGAGCTGTTTTTT. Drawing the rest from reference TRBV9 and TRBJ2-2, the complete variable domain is DSGVTQTPKHLITATGQRVTLRCSPRSGDLSVYWYQQSLDQGLQFLIQYYNGEERAKGNILERFSAQQFPDLHSELNLSSLELGDSALYFCASSTRDRGVYLAGVNTGELFFGEGSRLTVL.

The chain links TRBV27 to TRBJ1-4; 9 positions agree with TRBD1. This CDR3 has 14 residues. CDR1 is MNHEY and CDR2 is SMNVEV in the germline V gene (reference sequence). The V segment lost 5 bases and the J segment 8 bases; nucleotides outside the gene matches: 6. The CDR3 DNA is TGTGCCAGCAGTCCTGACAGGGGGAGAGAAAAACTGTTTTTT. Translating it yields CASSPDRGREKLFF.

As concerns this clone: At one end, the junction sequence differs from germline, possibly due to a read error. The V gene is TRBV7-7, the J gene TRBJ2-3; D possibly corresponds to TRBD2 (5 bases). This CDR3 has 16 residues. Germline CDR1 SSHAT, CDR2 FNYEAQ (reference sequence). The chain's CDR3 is CASSPSLAVSTDTQYF. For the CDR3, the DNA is TGTGCTAGCAGCCCCTCCCTAGCAGTAAGCACAGATACGCAGTATTTT. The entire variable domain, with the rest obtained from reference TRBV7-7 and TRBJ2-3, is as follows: GAGVSQSPRYKVTKRGQDVTLRCDPISSHATLYWYQQALGQGPEFLTYFNYEAQPDKSGLPSDRFSAERPEGSISTLTIQRTEQRDSAMYRCASSPSLAVSTDTQYFGPGTRLTVL.

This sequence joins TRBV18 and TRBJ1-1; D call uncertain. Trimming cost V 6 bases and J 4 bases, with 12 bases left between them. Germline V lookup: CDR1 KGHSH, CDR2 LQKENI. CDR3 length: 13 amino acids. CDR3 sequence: CASSSGEITEAFF. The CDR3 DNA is TGTGCCAGCTCCTCCGGGGAGATCACTGAAGCTTTCTTT.

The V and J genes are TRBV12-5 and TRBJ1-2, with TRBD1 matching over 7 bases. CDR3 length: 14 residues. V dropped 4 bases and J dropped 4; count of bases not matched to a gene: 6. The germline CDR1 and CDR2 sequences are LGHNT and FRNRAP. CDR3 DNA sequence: TGTGCTAGTGGTTGGGGGACAGAGGTCTATGGCTACACCTTC. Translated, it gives CASGWGTEVYGYTF.

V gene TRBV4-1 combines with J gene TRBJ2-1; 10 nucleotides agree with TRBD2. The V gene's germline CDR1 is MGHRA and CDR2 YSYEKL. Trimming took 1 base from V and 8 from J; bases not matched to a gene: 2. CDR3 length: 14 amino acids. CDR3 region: CASSQVLAGYEQFF. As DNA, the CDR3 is TGCGCCAGCAGCCAAGTACTAGCGGGATATGAGCAGTTCTTC.

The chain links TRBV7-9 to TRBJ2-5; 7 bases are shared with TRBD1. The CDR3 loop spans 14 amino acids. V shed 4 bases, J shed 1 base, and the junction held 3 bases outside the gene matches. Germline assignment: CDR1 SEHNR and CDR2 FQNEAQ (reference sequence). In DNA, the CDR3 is TGTGCCAGCAGCTCGACAGGGCTCCAAGAGACCCAGTACTTC. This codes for CASSSTGLQETQYF.

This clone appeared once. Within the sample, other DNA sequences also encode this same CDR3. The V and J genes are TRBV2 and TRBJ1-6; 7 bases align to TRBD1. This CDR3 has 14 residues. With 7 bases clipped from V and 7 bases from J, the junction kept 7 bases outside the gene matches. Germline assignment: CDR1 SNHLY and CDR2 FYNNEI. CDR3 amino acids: CASNLGQSNSPLHF. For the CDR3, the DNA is TGTGCCAGCAACCTGGGACAGTCCAATTCACCCCTCCACTTT.

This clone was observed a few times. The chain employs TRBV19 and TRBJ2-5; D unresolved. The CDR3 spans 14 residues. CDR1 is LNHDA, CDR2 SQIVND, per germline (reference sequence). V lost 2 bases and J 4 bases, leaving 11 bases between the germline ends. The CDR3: CASSIQVTAETQYF. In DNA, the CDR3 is TGTGCCAGTAGTATACAGGTGACGGCAGAGACCCAGTACTTC.

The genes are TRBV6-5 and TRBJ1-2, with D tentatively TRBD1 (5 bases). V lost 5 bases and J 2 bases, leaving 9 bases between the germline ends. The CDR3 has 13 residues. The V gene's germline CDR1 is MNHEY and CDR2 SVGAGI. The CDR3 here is CASSPDRNYGYTF. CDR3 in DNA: TGTGCCAGCAGTCCAGACAGAAACTATGGCTACACCTTC.

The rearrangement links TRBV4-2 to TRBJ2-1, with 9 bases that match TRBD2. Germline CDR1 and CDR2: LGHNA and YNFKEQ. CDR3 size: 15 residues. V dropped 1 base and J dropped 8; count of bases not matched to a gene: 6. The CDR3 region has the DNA TGTGCCAGCAGCCAAGCCGGGACTAGCCTCGATGAGCAGTTCTTC. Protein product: CASSQAGTSLDEQFF.

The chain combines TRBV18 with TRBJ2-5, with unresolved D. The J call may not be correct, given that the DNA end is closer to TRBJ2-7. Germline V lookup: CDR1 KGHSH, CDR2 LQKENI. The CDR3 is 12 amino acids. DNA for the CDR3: TGTGCCAGCTCACCCGTCTCCTACGAGCAGTACTTC. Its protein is CASSPVSYEQYF.

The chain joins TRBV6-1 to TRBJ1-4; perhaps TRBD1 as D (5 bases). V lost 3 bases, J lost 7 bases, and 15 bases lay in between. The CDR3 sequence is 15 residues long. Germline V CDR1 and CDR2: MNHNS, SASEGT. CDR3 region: CASSDYPGLREKLFF. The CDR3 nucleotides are TGTGCCAGCAGTGACTACCCGGGACTTCGTGAAAAACTGTTTTTT.

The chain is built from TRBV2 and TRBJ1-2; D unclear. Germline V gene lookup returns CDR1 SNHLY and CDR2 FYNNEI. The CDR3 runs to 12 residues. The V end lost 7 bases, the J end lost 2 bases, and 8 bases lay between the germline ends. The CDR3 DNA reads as TGTGCCAGCAAAGACAACAACTATGGCTACACCTTC. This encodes CASKDNNYGYTF. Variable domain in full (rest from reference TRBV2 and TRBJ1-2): EPEVTQTPSHQVTQMGQEVILRCVPISNHLYFYWYRQILGQKVEFLVSFYNNEISEKSEIFDDQFSVERPDGSNFTLKIRSTKLEDSAMYFCASKDNNYGYTFGSGTRLTVV.

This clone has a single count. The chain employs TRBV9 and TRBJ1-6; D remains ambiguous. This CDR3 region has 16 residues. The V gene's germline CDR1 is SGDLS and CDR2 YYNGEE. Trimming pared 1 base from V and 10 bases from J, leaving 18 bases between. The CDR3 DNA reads TGTGCCAGCAGCGTATCGGAGGGTATGAGCGGATCACCCCTCCACTTT. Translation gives CASSVSEGMSGSPLHF.

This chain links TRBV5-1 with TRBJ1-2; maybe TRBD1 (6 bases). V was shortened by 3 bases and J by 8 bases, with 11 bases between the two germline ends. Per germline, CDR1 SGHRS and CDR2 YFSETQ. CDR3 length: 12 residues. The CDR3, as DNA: TGCGCCAGCAGCTCAGGGGTTTGGGGCTACACCTTC. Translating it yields CASSSGVWGYTF.